This TCR beta chain comes out of a study of naive and memory T cell subsets. Study results and limitations: There was no ground truth to check naive and memory subset results.

An equimolar mix of two oligonucleotides served as the beta constant-region primer for TRBC1 and TRBC2. An oligonucleotide with the SP2 primer and a 12-nucleotide UMI was ligated to the cDNA 3' end. TCRdb called the UMI-ligation and nested PCR reads again in MiXCR, with one record for every CDR3 protein. The sample yields 120,000 to 150,000 distinct CDR3 sequences, 15% to 20% seen once. With regard to this clonotype: The antigen is unknown.

The ends were cut back, 0 bases at V and 3 bases at J, with 12 bases in the middle. The germline V gene has CDR1 SGHRS and CDR2 YFSETQ. CDR3 length: 15 residues. J is TRBJ1-2 and V is TRBV5-1; no definite D call. This receptor was taken from a human donor in good health. The sample comprised naive CD4+ T cells from blood. This CDR3 is CASSLEGREDYGYTF. The CDR3 DNA reads TGCGCCAGCAGCTTGGAAGGCCGGGAGGACTATGGCTACACCTTC.